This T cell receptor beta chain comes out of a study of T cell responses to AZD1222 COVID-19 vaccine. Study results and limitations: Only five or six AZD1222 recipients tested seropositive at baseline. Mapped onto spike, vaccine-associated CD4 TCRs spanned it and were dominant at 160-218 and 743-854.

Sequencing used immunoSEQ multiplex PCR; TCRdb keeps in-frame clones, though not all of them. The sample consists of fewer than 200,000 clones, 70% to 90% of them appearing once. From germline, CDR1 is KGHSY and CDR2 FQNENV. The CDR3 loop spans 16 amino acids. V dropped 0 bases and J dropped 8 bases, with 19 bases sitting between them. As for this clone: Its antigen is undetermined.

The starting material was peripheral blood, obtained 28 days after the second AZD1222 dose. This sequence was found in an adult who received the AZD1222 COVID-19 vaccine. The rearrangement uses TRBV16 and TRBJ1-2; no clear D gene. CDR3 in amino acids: CASSQSPLGGLRGYTF. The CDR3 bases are TGTGCCAGCAGCCAATCCCCTCTTGGAGGCCTGAGAGGCTACACCTTC.